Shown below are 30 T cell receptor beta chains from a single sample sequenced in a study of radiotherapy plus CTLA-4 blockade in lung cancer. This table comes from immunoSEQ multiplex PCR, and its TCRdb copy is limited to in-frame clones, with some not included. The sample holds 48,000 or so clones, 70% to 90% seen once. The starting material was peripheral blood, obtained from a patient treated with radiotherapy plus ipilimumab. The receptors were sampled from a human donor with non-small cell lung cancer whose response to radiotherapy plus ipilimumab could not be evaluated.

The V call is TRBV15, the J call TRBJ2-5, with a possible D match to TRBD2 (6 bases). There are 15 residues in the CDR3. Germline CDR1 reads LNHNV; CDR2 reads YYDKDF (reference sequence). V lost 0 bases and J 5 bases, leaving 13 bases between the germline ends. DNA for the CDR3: TGTGCCACCAGCAGAGAGGGACTGCCGGGGGAGACCCAGTACTTC. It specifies CATSREGLPGETQYF.

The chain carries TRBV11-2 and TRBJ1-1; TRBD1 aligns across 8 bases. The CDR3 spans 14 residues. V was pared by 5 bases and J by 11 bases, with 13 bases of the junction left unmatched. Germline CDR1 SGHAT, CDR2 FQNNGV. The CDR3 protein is CASSTAGRGLEAFF. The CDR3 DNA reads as TGTGCCAGCAGCACCGCAGGCAGGGGGCTCGAGGCTTTCTTT.

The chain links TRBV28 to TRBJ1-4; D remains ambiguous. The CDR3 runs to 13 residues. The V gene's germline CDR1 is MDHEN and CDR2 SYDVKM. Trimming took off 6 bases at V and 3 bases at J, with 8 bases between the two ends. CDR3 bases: TGTGCCAGCAGGCCGGGTGCTAATGAAAAACTGTTTTTT. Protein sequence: CASRPGANEKLFF.

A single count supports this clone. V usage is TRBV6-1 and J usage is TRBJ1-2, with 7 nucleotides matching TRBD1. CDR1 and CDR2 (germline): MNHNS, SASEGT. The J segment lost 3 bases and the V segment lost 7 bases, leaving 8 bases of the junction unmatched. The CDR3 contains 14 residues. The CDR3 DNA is TGTGCCAGCACCCCAGGTGGGACAGACTATGGCTACACCTTC. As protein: CASTPGGTDYGYTF.

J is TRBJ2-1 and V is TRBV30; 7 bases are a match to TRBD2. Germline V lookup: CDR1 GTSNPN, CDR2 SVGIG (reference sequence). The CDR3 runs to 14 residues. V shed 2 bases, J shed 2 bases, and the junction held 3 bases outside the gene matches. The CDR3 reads CAWSRGDPYNEQFF. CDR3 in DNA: TGTGCCTGGAGTCGGGGGGACCCCTACAATGAGCAGTTCTTC. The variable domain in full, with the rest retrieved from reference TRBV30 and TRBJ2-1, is SQTIHQWPATLVQPVGSPLSLECTVEGTSNPNLYWYRQAAGRGLQLLFYSVGIGQISSEVPQNLSASRPQDRQFILSSKKLLLSDSGFYLCAWSRGDPYNEQFFGPGTRLTVL.

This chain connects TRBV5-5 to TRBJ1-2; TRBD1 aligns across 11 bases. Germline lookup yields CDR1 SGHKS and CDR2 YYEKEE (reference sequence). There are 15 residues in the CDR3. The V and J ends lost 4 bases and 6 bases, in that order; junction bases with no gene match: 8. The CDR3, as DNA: TGTGCCAGCAGCCAGCAGGGACAGGGGGGAGATGGCTACACCTTC. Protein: CASSQQGQGGDGYTF.

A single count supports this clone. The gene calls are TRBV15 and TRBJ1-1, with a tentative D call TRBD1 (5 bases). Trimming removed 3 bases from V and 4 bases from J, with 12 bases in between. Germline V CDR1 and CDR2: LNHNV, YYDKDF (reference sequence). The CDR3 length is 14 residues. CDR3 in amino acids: CATSRVWTSTEAFF. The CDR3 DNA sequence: TGTGCCACCAGCAGGGTATGGACAAGCACTGAAGCTTTCTTT.

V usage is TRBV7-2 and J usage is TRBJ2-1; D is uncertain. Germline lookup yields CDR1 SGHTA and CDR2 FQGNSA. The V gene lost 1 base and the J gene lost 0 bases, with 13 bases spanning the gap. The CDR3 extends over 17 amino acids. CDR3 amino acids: CASSLEKKLSSYNEQFF. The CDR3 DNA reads TGTGCCAGCAGCTTAGAAAAGAAGTTGAGCTCCTACAATGAGCAGTTCTTC.

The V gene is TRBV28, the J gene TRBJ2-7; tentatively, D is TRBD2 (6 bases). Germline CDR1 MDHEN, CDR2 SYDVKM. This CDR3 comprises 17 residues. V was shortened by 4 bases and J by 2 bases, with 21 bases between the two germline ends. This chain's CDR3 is CASSSGEESFWTYEQYF. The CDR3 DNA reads TGTGCCAGCAGTTCTGGGGAGGAGAGTTTTTGGACCTACGAGCAGTACTTC.

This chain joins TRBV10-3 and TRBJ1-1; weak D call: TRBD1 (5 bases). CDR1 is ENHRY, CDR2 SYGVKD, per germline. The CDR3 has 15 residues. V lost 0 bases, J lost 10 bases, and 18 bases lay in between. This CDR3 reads CAISESFAGPGGAFF. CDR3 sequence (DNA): TGTGCCATCAGTGAGTCGTTTGCGGGACCCGGGGGAGCTTTCTTT.

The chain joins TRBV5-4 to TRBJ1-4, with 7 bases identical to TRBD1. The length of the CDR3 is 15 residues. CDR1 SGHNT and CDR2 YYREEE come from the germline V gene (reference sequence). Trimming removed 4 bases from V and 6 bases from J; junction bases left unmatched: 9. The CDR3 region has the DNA TGTGCCAGCAGCAAACAGGGGTTGGTGGATGAAAAACTGTTTTTT. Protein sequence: CASSKQGLVDEKLFF.

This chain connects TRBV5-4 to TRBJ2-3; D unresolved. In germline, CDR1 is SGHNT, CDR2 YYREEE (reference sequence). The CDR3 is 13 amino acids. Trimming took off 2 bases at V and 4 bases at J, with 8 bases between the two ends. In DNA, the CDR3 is TGTGCCAGCAGCTTAAACGAGGCAGATACGCAGTATTTT. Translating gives CASSLNEADTQYF.

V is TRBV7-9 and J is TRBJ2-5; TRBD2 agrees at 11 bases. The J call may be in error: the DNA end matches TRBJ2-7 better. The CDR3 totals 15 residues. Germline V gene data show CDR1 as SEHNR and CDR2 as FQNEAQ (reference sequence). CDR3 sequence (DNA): TGTGCCAGCAGCACAACTAGCGGGAGTTCCTACGAGCAGTACTTC. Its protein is CASSTTSGSSYEQYF.

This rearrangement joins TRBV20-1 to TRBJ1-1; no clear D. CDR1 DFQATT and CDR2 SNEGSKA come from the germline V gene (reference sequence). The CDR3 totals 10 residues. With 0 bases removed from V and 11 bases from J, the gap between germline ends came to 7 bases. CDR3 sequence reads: CSARDGRAFF. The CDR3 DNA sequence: TGCAGTGCTAGAGATGGCAGGGCTTTCTTT.

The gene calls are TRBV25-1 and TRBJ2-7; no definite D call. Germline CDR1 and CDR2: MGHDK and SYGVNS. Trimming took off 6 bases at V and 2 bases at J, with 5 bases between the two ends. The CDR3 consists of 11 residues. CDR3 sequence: CASRQTYEQYF. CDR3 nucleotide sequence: TGTGCCAGCAGGCAGACCTACGAGCAGTACTTC.

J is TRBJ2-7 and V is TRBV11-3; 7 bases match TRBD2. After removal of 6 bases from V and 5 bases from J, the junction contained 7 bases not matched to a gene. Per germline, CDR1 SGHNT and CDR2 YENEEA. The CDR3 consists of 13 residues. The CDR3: CASRGGPGNEQYF. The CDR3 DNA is TGTGCCAGCAGGGGAGGGCCCGGGAACGAGCAGTACTTC. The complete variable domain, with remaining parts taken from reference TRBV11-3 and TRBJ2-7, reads EAGVVQSPRYKIIEKKQPVAFWCNPISGHNTLYWYLQNLGQGPELLIRYENEEAVDDSQLPKDRFSAERLKGVDSTLKIQPAELGDSAVYLCASRGGPGNEQYFGPGTRLTVT.

In DNA, the CDR3 is TGTGCCAGCAGTGAAGCGACCGGGATGCCCCTCCACTTT. Protein sequence: CASSEATGMPLHF. The rearrangement links TRBV6-1 to TRBJ1-6; D unclear. V shed 0 bases and J shed 13 bases, with 10 bases lying between them. This CDR3 has 13 amino acids. Germline CDR1 reads MNHNS; CDR2 reads SASEGT.

CDR3 residues: CSVGLAGVYEQYF. The CDR3, as DNA: TGCAGCGTTGGGCTAGCGGGAGTCTACGAGCAGTACTTC. The rearrangement uses TRBV29-1 and TRBJ2-7; 10 nucleotides line up with TRBD2. This CDR3 is built from 13 residues. The germline gives CDR1 SQVTM, CDR2 ANQGSEA. The trim removed 4 bases at V and 3 bases at J, leaving 3 bases unmatched.

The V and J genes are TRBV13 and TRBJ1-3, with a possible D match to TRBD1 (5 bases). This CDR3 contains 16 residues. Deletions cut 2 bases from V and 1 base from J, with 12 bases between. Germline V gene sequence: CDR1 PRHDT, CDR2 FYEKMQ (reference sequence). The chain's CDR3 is CASSLRAGSSGNTIYF. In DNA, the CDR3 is TGTGCCAGCAGCTTAAGGGCAGGGTCTTCTGGAAACACCATATATTTT. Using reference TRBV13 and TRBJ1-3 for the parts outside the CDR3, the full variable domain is AAGVIQSPRHLIKEKRETATLKCYPIPRHDTVYWYQQGPGQDPQFLISFYEKMQSDKGSIPDRFSAQQFSDYHSELNMSSLELGDSALYFCASSLRAGSSGNTIYFGEGSWLTVV.

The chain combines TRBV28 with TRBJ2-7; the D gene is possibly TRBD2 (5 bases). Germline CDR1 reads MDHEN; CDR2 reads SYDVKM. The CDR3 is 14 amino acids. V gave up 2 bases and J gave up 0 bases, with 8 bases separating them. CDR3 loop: CASSLSGFSYEQYF. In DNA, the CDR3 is TGTGCCAGCAGTTTAAGCGGTTTCTCCTACGAGCAGTACTTC. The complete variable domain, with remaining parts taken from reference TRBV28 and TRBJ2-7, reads DVKVTQSSRYLVKRTGEKVFLECVQDMDHENMFWYRQDPGLGLRLIYFSYDVKMKEKGDIPEGYSVSREKKERFSLILESASTNQTSMYLCASSLSGFSYEQYFGPGTRLTVT.

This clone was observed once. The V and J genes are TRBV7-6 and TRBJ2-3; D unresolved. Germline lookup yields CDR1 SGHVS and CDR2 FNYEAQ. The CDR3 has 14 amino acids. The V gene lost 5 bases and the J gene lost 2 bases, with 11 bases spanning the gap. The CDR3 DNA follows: TGTGCCAGCAGCCCATACTTGTACACAGATACGCAGTATTTT. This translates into CASSPYLYTDTQYF.

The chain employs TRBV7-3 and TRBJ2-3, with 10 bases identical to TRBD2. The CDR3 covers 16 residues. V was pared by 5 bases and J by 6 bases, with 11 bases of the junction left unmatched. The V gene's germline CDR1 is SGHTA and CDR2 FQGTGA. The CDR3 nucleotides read TGTGCCAGCAGCCATTCAGGAGCGGGAGGGCCTGATACGCAGTATTTT. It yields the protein CASSHSGAGGPDTQYF.

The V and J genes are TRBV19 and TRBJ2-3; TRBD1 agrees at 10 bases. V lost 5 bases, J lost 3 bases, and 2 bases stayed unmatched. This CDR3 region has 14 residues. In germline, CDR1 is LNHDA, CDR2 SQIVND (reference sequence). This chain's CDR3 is CASSRTGGTDTQYF. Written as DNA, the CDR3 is TGTGCCAGTAGTCGGACAGGGGGGACAGATACGCAGTATTTT.

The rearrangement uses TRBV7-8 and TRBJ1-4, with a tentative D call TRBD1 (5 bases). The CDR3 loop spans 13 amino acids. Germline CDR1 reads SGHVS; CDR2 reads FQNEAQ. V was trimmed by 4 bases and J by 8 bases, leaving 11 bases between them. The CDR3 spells CASSSAGGEKLFF. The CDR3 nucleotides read TGTGCCAGCAGCTCGGCTGGGGGGGAAAAACTGTTTTTT.

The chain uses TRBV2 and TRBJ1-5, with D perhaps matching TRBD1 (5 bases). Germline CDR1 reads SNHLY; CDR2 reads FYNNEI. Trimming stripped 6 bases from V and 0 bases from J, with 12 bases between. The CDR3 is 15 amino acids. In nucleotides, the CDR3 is TGTGCCAGCAGACAACTGGACACTAGCAATCAGCCCCAGCATTTT. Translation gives CASRQLDTSNQPQHF.

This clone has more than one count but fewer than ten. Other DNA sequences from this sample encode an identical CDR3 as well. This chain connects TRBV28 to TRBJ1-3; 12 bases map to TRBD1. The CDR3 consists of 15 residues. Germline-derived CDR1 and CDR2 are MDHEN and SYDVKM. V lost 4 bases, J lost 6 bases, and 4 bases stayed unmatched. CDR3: CASSSPGQGANTIYF. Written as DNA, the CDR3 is TGTGCCAGCAGTTCCCCGGGACAGGGGGCAAACACCATATATTTT. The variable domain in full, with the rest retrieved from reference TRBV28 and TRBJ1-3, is DVKVTQSSRYLVKRTGEKVFLECVQDMDHENMFWYRQDPGLGLRLIYFSYDVKMKEKGDIPEGYSVSREKKERFSLILESASTNQTSMYLCASSSPGQGANTIYFGEGSWLTVV.

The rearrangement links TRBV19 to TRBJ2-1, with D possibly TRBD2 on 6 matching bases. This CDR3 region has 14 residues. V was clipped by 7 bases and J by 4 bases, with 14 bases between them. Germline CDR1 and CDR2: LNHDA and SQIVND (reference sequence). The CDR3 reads CASTEAGLYNEQFF. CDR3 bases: TGTGCCAGTACTGAAGCGGGCCTTTACAATGAGCAGTTCTTC.

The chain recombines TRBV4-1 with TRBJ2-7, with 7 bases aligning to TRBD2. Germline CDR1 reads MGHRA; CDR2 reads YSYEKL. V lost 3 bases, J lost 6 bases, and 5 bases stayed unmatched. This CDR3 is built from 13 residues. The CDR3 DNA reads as TGCGCCAGCAGCCAGATCCCGGGGGGCGAGCAGTACTTC. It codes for CASSQIPGGEQYF.

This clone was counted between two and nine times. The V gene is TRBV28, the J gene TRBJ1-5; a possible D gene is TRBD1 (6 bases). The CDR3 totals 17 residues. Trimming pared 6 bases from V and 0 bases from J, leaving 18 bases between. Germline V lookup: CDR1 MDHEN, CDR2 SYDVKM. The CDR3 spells CASRRGGRNGSNQPQHF. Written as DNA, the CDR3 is TGTGCCAGCAGGAGGGGGGGTAGGAATGGTAGCAATCAGCCCCAGCATTTT.

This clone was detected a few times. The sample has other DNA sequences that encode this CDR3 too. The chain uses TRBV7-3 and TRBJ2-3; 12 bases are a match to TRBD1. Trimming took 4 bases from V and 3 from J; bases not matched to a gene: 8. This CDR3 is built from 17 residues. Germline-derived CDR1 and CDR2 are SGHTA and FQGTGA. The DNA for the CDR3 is TGTGCCAGCAGCTCAACCGGGACAGGGGGCTCGACAGATACGCAGTATTTT. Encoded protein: CASSSTGTGGSTDTQYF.